The T cell receptor (beta chain) described here comes from a study of shared T cell receptors in the human thymus. In germline, CDR1 is GTSNPN, CDR2 SVGIG (reference sequence). The CDR3 is 12 amino acids. The ends lost 3 bases at V and 9 bases at J; junction bases unmatched: 3. Produced via immunoSEQ multiplex PCR; TCRdb's table is partial and in-frame only. The table has 540,000 or so clones, more than 75% seen once. This clone has just a few counts. The sample also formed part of further work on human thymus T cells. That investigation notes: Surgeons resected thymus tissue during corrective heart surgery.

The receptor comes from a boy under three years old with a congenital heart defect. The genes are TRBV30 and TRBJ2-2; 8 positions agree with TRBD1. What was sequenced was thymocytes. This chain's CDR3 is CAWRDREWELFF. In DNA form, the CDR3 reads TGTGCCTGGAGGGACAGGGAATGGGAGCTGTTTTTT.